This T cell receptor beta chain was recovered during a study of cytotoxic CD8 clonotypes in ibrutinib-treated CLL. Germline V gene lookup returns CDR1 ENHRY and CDR2 SYGVKD. V lost 5 bases, J lost 5 bases, and 7 bases stayed unmatched. The CDR3 length is 15 residues. This clone was seen only a few times. No antigen is known for it. Sequencing used immunoSEQ multiplex PCR; TCRdb keeps in-frame clones, though not all of them. Here the sample spans approximately 70,000 clones, 70% to 90% being singletons. Notes on the study in general: The times at which samples were taken varied between sustained-remission and progressing patients. Rising at ibrutinib response, clonality subsequently fell back toward baseline at progression.

This receptor was obtained from a human donor with chronic lymphocytic leukemia. The rearrangement joins TRBV10-3 to TRBJ2-1, with TRBD2 matching over 9 bases. The material was PBMCs, obtained at disease progression, from a patient treated with ibrutinib. As DNA, the CDR3 is TGTGCCATCAGTAAAACGGGACTAGCCCACAATGAGCAGTTCTTC. This gives the protein CAISKTGLAHNEQFF.